This T cell receptor beta chain was retrieved from a study of blood T cells in healthy people across ages. A sample-barcoded 5' primer and a J-beta primer mix were used in a second PCR of about 7 to 12 cycles. TCRdb recomputed calls from the 5' RACE reads with MiXCR, one row per CDR3 protein. This sample has a few hundred thousand distinct CDR3 sequences; 45% to 65% occur once, and the top ten carry about 54%. The extraction recovered at least 5 micrograms of total RNA per sample. As to this clonotype: Its antigen remains unknown.

General observations from the study: More naive CD4+ cells and higher diversity were found in long-lived than in aged donors. Estimates based on one million T cells were treated as lower bounds. Percentage of naive T cells showed a strong correlation with TCR beta diversity.

The germline V and J ends were trimmed by 6 bases and 0 bases, with 15 bases remaining between them. Per germline, CDR1 DFQATT and CDR2 SNEGSKA (reference sequence). CDR3 length equals 16 residues. Sequenced: blood. The clonotype comes from a man between 60 and 75 years old in good health. J is TRBJ2-6 and V is TRBV20-1, with D perhaps TRBD2 (5 bases). CDR3 coding DNA: TGCAGTGCGCAAGGTGGAGGCAGCTCTGGGGCCAACGTCCTGACTTTC. This encodes CSAQGGGSSGANVLTF.